This T cell receptor (beta chain) derives from a study of blood T cells in healthy people across ages. Study results and limitations: Among T cells, TCR beta diversity per million cells dropped roughly linearly as age rose.

This clonotype was seen many times. Its antigen is as yet unknown. Then a second PCR, running roughly 6 to 12 cycles, was carried out with a sample-barcoded 5' primer and a J-beta primer mix. TCRdb recomputed calls from the 5' RACE reads with MiXCR, one row per CDR3 protein. The repertoire has 630,000 or so distinct CDR3 sequences, approximately 30% of them found once; the top ten carry roughly 15%. CDR3 length: 14 residues. Trimming removed 3 bases from V and 2 bases from J, with 14 bases in between. Germline values: CDR1 DFQATT, CDR2 SNEGSKA (reference sequence). The rearrangement links TRBV20-1 to TRBJ2-7, with D unclear. The TCR sequence derives from a woman of 80 years or more in good health. Sequenced material: blood. CDR3 sequence (DNA): TGCAGTGCTAGTTCCGAAAGAATTGCCTACGAGCAGTACTTC. Its translation: CSASSERIAYEQYF.